The 18 T cell receptor beta chains reported below all come from one sample, sequenced in a study of cytomegalovirus exposure and HLA in healthy donors. Sequencing used immunoSEQ multiplex PCR; TCRdb keeps in-frame clones, though not all of them. The sample includes about 180,000 clones, 85% of them seen just once. Input material: PBMCs. The receptor set was obtained from a man aged 18 to 30 in good health and CMV-seropositive.

This chain uses TRBV4-1 with TRBJ2-7; 7 bases fit TRBD2. Germline V gene data show CDR1 as MGHRA and CDR2 as YSYEKL. The CDR3 has 15 residues. Trimming removed 2 bases from V and 3 bases from J; junction bases left unmatched: 7. The CDR3 region is CASSQPRGEVYEQYF. The CDR3 coding sequence is TGCGCCAGCAGCCAACCCCGGGGGGAGGTCTACGAGCAGTACTTC.

The chain links TRBV6-6 to TRBJ2-7, with D perhaps matching TRBD2 (6 bases). The V end was cut by 5 bases, the J end by 2 bases, with 7 bases between. CDR1 and CDR2 from the germline V gene are MNHNY and SVGAGI (reference sequence). The CDR3 sequence is 12 residues long. The CDR3 here is CASSGGTYEQYF. DNA of the CDR3: TGTGCCAGCAGTGGAGGGACCTACGAGCAGTACTTC.

The chain couples TRBV7-9 to TRBJ1-4; D gene unclear. CDR1 SEHNR and CDR2 FQNEAQ come from the germline V gene (reference sequence). Trimming cost V 7 bases and J 0 bases, with 9 bases left between them. This CDR3 region has 14 residues. CDR3 sequence reads: CASKSGTTNEKLFF. CDR3 in DNA: TGTGCCAGCAAGTCGGGAACAACTAATGAAAAACTGTTTTTT.

This clone has a single count. The V and J genes are TRBV28 and TRBJ2-1; TRBD2 aligns across 7 bases. V lost 6 bases and J lost 4; bases outside the gene matches: 9. The CDR3 extends over 15 amino acids. CDR1 MDHEN and CDR2 SYDVKM come from the germline V gene. As DNA, the CDR3 is TGTGCCAGCAGCCAGGGAGGGACGCGATACAATGAGCAGTTCTTC. It is translated as CASSQGGTRYNEQFF.

The rearrangement uses TRBV30 and TRBJ1-1; D perhaps matches TRBD1 (5 bases). CDR1 and CDR2 (germline): GTSNPN, SVGIG (reference sequence). The germline V and J ends were trimmed by 0 bases and 4 bases, with 18 bases remaining between them. The CDR3 is 16 amino acids. The CDR3 loop is CAWSVQQEGAGTEAFF. The CDR3 region has the DNA TGTGCCTGGAGTGTACAACAGGAGGGAGCCGGCACTGAAGCTTTCTTT.

The V call is TRBV19, the J call TRBJ2-1, with D hard to call. CDR1 is LNHDA, CDR2 SQIVND, per germline (reference sequence). The V gene lost 3 bases and the J gene lost 0 bases, with 9 bases spanning the gap. The CDR3 spans 15 residues. This chain's CDR3 is CASSIFPSSYNEQFF. The CDR3 coding sequence is TGTGCCAGTAGTATTTTTCCCAGCTCCTACAATGAGCAGTTCTTC.

J is TRBJ2-7 and V is TRBV11-3; D is uncertain. CDR3 length equals 14 residues. Germline CDR1 is SGHNT and CDR2 is YENEEA. V lost 5 bases, J lost 1 base, and 12 bases lay in between. CDR3 region: CASSPSGNSYEQYF. The CDR3 DNA reads as TGTGCCAGCAGCCCATCAGGAAATTCCTACGAGCAGTACTTC.

V and J are TRBV19 and TRBJ1-4; 7 positions agree with TRBD1. Germline loops: CDR1 LNHDA, CDR2 SQIVND (reference sequence). The J segment lost 8 bases and the V segment lost 7 bases, leaving 13 bases of the junction unmatched. The CDR3 consists of 15 residues. For the CDR3, the DNA is TGTGCCAGTACTCCCACAGGGGCATTCGCCGAAAAACTGTTTTTT. Its protein is CASTPTGAFAEKLFF.

V gene TRBV7-3 combines with J gene TRBJ2-1; 7 bases agree with TRBD2. This CDR3 region has 15 residues. The V and J ends lost 5 bases and 1 base, in that order; junction bases with no gene match: 5. Germline CDR1 SGHTA, CDR2 FQGTGA. The CDR3 loop is CASSPLGGSYNEQFF. In nucleotides, the CDR3 is TGTGCCAGCAGCCCACTGGGGGGGTCCTACAATGAGCAGTTCTTC.

The chain joins TRBV7-2 to TRBJ1-5; no reliable D call. This CDR3 has 13 residues. Trimming left V 2 bases short and J 7 bases short, with 9 bases between. CDR1 SGHTA and CDR2 FQGNSA come from the germline V gene. CDR3 bases: TGTGCCAGCAGCTTACAAGGCGGGCAGCCCCAGCATTTT. The encoded protein is CASSLQGGQPQHF.

In its sample, this clone was seen a few times. V gene TRBV5-1 combines with J gene TRBJ1-2; D not certain. The length of the CDR3 is 12 residues. V was trimmed by 0 bases and J by 6 bases, leaving 6 bases between them. Germline CDR1 is SGHRS and CDR2 is YFSETQ. The CDR3 loop is CASSLETDGYTF. CDR3 DNA sequence: TGCGCCAGCAGCTTGGAAACAGATGGCTACACCTTC.

This chain uses TRBV5-4 with TRBJ1-1, with D hard to call. The CDR3 has 16 amino acids. V gave up 3 bases and J gave up 6 bases, with 21 bases separating them. The V gene's germline CDR1 is SGHNT and CDR2 YYREEE (reference sequence). The CDR3 nucleotides read TGTGCCAGCAGCTCGGCAAAGGGAGTAAGTGGATCTGAAGCTTTCTTT. It translates to CASSSAKGVSGSEAFF.

The chain combines TRBV5-1 with TRBJ2-5; TRBD2 aligns across 9 bases. Germline loops: CDR1 SGHRS, CDR2 YFSETQ. V was clipped by 7 bases and J by 2 bases; unmatched bases: 9. This CDR3 has 15 residues. The CDR3: CASVPSGALQETQYF. In nucleotides, the CDR3 is TGCGCCAGCGTTCCTAGCGGGGCCTTACAAGAGACCCAGTACTTC.

Only a few counts were recorded for this clone. The V and J genes are TRBV19 and TRBJ2-7, with 11 bases fitting TRBD1. The germline V gene has CDR1 LNHDA and CDR2 SQIVND (reference sequence). V was pared by 9 bases and J by 7 bases, with 5 bases of the junction left unmatched. The CDR3 runs 12 residues. DNA for the CDR3: TGTGCCAGCCGGGACAGGGGGTTGGAGCAGTACTTC. Protein sequence: CASRDRGLEQYF.

The rearrangement links TRBV7-2 to TRBJ1-3; maybe TRBD1 (6 bases). Germline V gives CDR1 SGHTA, CDR2 FQGNSA. The CDR3 consists of 14 residues. The V and J ends lost 5 bases and 2 bases respectively, with 10 bases between them. Here the CDR3 reads CASSPDSPGNTIYF. DNA for the CDR3: TGTGCCAGCAGCCCGGACAGCCCTGGAAACACCATATATTTT.

The chain uses TRBV28 and TRBJ1-1, with TRBD1 as a possible D gene (5 bases). Trimming stripped 4 bases from V and 6 bases from J, with 9 bases between. Looked up from germline, CDR1 is MDHEN and CDR2 is SYDVKM. The length of the CDR3 is 12 residues. The CDR3 coding sequence is TGTGCCAGCAGTTCCTGGGGGGCTGAAGCTTTCTTT. Its protein product is CASSSWGAEAFF.

This clone is a singleton in its sample. CDR3 sequence reads: CASRPGGWIDTQYF. CDR3 nucleotide sequence: TGCGCCAGCAGGCCGGGAGGATGGATAGATACGCAGTATTTT. The chain uses TRBV5-1 and TRBJ2-3, with 7 bases matching TRBD2. V was pared by 5 bases and J by 5 bases, with 8 bases of the junction left unmatched. Germline CDR1 and CDR2: SGHRS and YFSETQ. This CDR3 region has 14 residues.

The V gene is TRBV5-1, the J gene TRBJ1-6; 8 bases match TRBD1. The V gene's germline CDR1 is SGHRS and CDR2 YFSETQ. CDR3 size: 15 residues. The junction had 5 bases not matched to a gene; V was cut back by 2 bases and J by 7 bases. CDR3 nucleotide sequence: TGCGCCAGCAGCTTCGGACAGGGAACCAATTCACCCCTCCACTTT. It specifies CASSFGQGTNSPLHF.